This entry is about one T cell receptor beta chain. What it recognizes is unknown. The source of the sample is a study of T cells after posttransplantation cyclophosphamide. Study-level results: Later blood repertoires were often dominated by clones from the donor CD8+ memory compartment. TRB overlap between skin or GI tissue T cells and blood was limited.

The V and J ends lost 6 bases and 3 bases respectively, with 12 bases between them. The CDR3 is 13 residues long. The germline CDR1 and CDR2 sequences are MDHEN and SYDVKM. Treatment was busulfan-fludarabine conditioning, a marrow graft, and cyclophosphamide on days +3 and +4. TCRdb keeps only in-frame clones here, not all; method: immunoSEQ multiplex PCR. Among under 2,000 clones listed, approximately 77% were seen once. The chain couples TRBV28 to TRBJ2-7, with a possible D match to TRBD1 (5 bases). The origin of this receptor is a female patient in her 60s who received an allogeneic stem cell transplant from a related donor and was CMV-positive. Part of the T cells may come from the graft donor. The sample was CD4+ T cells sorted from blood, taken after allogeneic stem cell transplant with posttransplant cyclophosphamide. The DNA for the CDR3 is TGTGCCAGCAGGACCTTACAGGACTACGAGCAGTACTTC. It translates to CASRTLQDYEQYF. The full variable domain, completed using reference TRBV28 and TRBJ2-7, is DVKVTQSSRYLVKRTGEKVFLECVQDMDHENMFWYRQDPGLGLRLIYFSYDVKMKEKGDIPEGYSVSREKKERFSLILESASTNQTSMYLCASRTLQDYEQYFGPGTRLTVT.